What follows is one TCR beta chain and its context. Its antigen is unidentified. This sample was taken from a study of Ad26.COV2.S vaccination and SARS-CoV-2 variants. Whole-study context: Donor got 5x10^10 or 1x10^11 viral particles of Ad26.COV2.S.

The CDR3 consists of 17 residues. Trimming cost V 0 bases and J 1 base, with 13 bases left between them. The germline V gene has CDR1 LGHNA and CDR2 YSLEER. Treatment described: 19 received Ad26.COV2.S at low or high dose, single or two shots; about 5 received placebo; per-sample allocation not given. On day 63 after the first injection, vaccine and placebo recipients gave samples. An Ad26 vector that expressed Wuhan-strain SARS-CoV-2 spike constituted the vaccine. TCRdb's table, derived via immunoSEQ multiplex PCR, lists solely in-frame clones and lacks some. Of about 350,000 clones in the sample, more than 75% were seen once. Findings and caveats of the study: Breadth of non-spike TCRs did not differ between vaccinees and placebo recipients. Measures of TCR breadth and depth may have fallen short of total T cell responses.

Sequencing used peripheral blood, obtained in a trial of Ad26.COV2.S vaccine versus placebo. The sequence came from a person aged 18-65 years who received the Ad26.COV2.S COVID-19 vaccine or a placebo. J is TRBJ1-5 and V is TRBV4-3; maybe TRBD1 (5 bases). This CDR3 is CASSQDDTGRSNQPQHF. For the CDR3, the DNA is TGCGCCAGCAGCCAAGATGACACAGGACGGAGCAATCAGCCCCAGCATTTT.